This T cell receptor beta chain was found in a study of T cell changes during pregnancy in multiple sclerosis. Generated by immunoSEQ multiplex PCR, the TCRdb table keeps only in-frame clones and is missing some. In the table there are approximately 60,000 clones, around nine tenths of which are singletons. The germline V gene has CDR1 MNHNS and CDR2 SASEGT. The CDR3 covers 15 residues. V lost 3 bases and J lost 3, with 15 bases in between. The clonotype originates from a human donor whose cells served as feeder cells for cultures in a pregnancy study. Sequencing was done on a sample of peripheral blood from another person, used as feeder cells. V usage is TRBV6-1 and J usage is TRBJ2-7; perhaps TRBD1 as D (5 bases). The DNA for the CDR3 is TGTGCCAGCAGTGATTGGGGCACAGGTGTCTACGAGCAGTACTTC. This codes for CASSDWGTGVYEQYF.